This is a list of T cell receptor beta chains from one sample in a study of cytomegalovirus exposure and HLA in healthy donors. This table comes from immunoSEQ multiplex PCR, and its TCRdb copy is limited to in-frame clones, with some not included. The sample has 100,000 to 150,000 clones, 94% seen once; the top ten hold under 1.5%. The sequenced sample was PBMCs. The receptors originated from a young woman in good health and CMV-seronegative. The CDR3 runs from the conserved cysteine through the conserved F or W. Each record gives: J gene, D gene, V gene, clone size, CDR3 protein, CDR3 DNA. The D gene is left open where the match is weak. A clone size is listed for some rows: how often the clone was seen (once, few, many), or a class if it is expanded.

>TRBJ1-2|.|TRBV14|.
CASSPDRSYGYTF
TGTGCCAGCAGCCCCGACAGGTCCTATGGCTACACCTTC
>TRBJ1-3|.|TRBV13|.
CASSLDLSPSGNTIYF
TGTGCCAGCAGCTTAGATTTAAGCCCATCTGGAAACACCATATATTTT
>TRBJ2-1|.|TRBV19|.
CASSASGHSRDNEQFF
TGTGCCAGTAGTGCTTCTGGACACTCCCGTGACAATGAGCAGTTCTTC
>TRBJ1-1|TRBD1|TRBV5-1|.
CASSLGTGEAFF
TGCGCCAGCAGCTTGGGGACAGGCGAAGCTTTCTTT
>TRBJ1-2|TRBD1|TRBV10-3|.
CAIKEGTGFNYGYTF
TGTGCCATCAAGGAAGGGACAGGGTTTAACTATGGCTACACCTTC
>TRBJ1-4|.|TRBV7-9|.
CASSSFSRGTLNEKLFF
TGTGCCAGCAGCTCGTTCTCTCGTGGGACACTTAATGAAAAACTGTTTTTT
>TRBJ2-1|TRBD2|TRBV7-6|.
CASSSGGGLPKQFF
TGTGCCAGCAGCTCGGGGGGGGGACTCCCTAAGCAGTTCTTC
>TRBJ2-1|TRBD2|TRBV9|.
CASSVGGGLAFNEQFF
TGTGCCAGCAGCGTAGGGGGGGGACTAGCGTTCAATGAGCAGTTCTTC
>TRBJ1-5|.|TRBV27|.
CASRIQGLSNQPQHF
TGTGCCAGCAGAATACAGGGTCTTAGCAATCAGCCCCAGCATTTT
>TRBJ1-1|.|TRBV28|few
CASNSGGRNTEAFF
TGTGCCAGCAATAGCGGGGGGAGGAACACTGAAGCTTTCTTT
>TRBJ2-1|TRBD1|TRBV7-9|.
CASSSGQGSYNEQFF
TGTGCCAGCAGCTCCGGACAGGGCTCCTACAATGAGCAGTTCTTC
>TRBJ2-3|TRBD1|TRBV30|.
CACPWTGGVDTQYF
TGTGCCTGTCCGTGGACAGGGGGAGTAGATACGCAGTATTTT
>TRBJ1-5|.|TRBV28|.
CASSSGNNQPQHF
TGTGCCAGCAGTTCAGGAAACAATCAGCCCCAGCATTTT
>TRBJ1-1|TRBD1|TRBV7-9|.
CASSLARGGVGNTEAFF
TGTGCCAGCAGCTTAGCGAGAGGGGGCGTTGGGAACACTGAAGCTTTCTTT
>TRBJ1-2|.|TRBV7-6|.
CASSLAGSSMDGYTF
TGTGCCAGCAGCTTAGCCGGGAGTTCGATGGACGGCTACACCTTC
>TRBJ1-4|.|TRBV28|.
CASSTGQNEKLFF
TGTGCCAGCAGTACAGGCCAGAATGAAAAACTGTTTTTT
>TRBJ1-1|.|TRBV7-6|.
CASSVDRNTEAFF
TGTGCCAGCAGCGTGGACAGAAACACTGAAGCTTTCTTT
>TRBJ1-2|.|TRBV5-1|many
CASSLRGGDGYTF
TGCGCCAGCAGCTTGAGGGGAGGAGATGGCTACACCTTC
>TRBJ2-5|TRBD2|TRBV5-8|.
CASSKAGLAGETQYF
TGTGCCAGCAGTAAAGCGGGACTAGCGGGAGAGACCCAGTACTTC
>TRBJ2-7|TRBD1|TRBV5-1|.
CASSLQGVIYEQYF
TGCGCCAGCAGCCTCCAGGGGGTAATCTACGAGCAGTACTTC
>TRBJ2-4|.|TRBV19|.
CASGGRGKNIQYF
TGTGCCAGTGGAGGGCGCGGCAAAAACATTCAGTACTTC
>TRBJ1-2|.|TRBV28|.
CASHLTGSLSNYGYTF
TGTGCCAGCCACCTTACAGGGTCGCTCTCCAACTATGGCTACACCTTC
>TRBJ2-5|.|TRBV30|.
CAWSLFEETQYF
TGTGCCTGGAGTCTCTTCGAAGAGACCCAGTACTTC
>TRBJ2-7|.|TRBV7-2|.
CASSFISEQYF
TGTGCCAGCAGCTTTATTTCCGAGCAGTACTTC
>TRBJ1-1|.|TRBV20-1|once
CSASVPTEAFF
TGCAGTGCTAGCGTTCCCACTGAAGCTTTCTTT
>TRBJ2-7|TRBD2|TRBV5-5|.
CASSLGLASTYEQYF
TGTGCCAGCAGCTTGGGACTAGCGAGTACCTACGAGCAGTACTTC
>TRBJ2-7|TRBD2|TRBV13|.
CASSERLAGVQYEQYF
TGTGCCAGCAGCGAACGACTAGCGGGAGTTCAGTACGAGCAGTACTTC
>TRBJ2-3|.|TRBV29-1|.
CSVAKSGRGTDTQYF
TGCAGCGTCGCCAAGAGTGGGCGGGGCACAGATACGCAGTATTTT
>TRBJ2-5|.|TRBV29-1|.
CSETSGEETQYF
TGCAGCGAGACTAGTGGGGAAGAGACCCAGTACTTC
>TRBJ2-1|TRBD2|TRBV5-1|.
CASSLVRGLDSYNEQFF
TGCGCCAGCAGCTTGGTTCGTGGACTAGATAGCTACAATGAGCAGTTCTTC
>TRBJ2-2|.|TRBV15|.
CATSFPQGTGELFF
TGTGCCACCAGCTTCCCACAGGGAACCGGGGAGCTGTTTTTT
>TRBJ1-2|TRBD1|TRBV7-2|once
CASSPDRDYGYTF
TGTGCCAGCAGCCCGGACAGGGACTATGGCTACACCTTC
>TRBJ2-5|.|TRBV28|.
CASSLAGKVTEETQYF
TGTGCCAGCAGTTTAGCGGGAAAGGTGACCGAAGAGACCCAGTACTTC
>TRBJ2-1|.|TRBV28|once
CASSFPGIGDEQFF
TGTGCCAGCAGTTTCCCGGGGATTGGTGATGAGCAGTTCTTC
>TRBJ2-7|.|TRBV10-1|.
CASSEPIRAENYEQYF
TGCGCCAGCAGTGAGCCCATCAGGGCGGAGAACTACGAGCAGTACTTC
>TRBJ2-7|TRBD2|TRBV5-4|.
CASSLGGERGIYEQYF
TGTGCCAGCAGCTTGGGGGGCGAGCGGGGGATCTACGAGCAGTACTTC
>TRBJ2-5|TRBD1|TRBV7-9|.
CASSPRGLGETQYF
TGTGCCAGCAGCCCCAGGGGGCTAGGGGAGACCCAGTACTTC
>TRBJ2-2|TRBD1|TRBV2|.
CASSEDRGNTGELFF
TGTGCCAGCAGTGAAGACAGGGGAAACACCGGGGAGCTGTTTTTT
>TRBJ1-6|TRBD1|TRBV7-9|.
CASSSTGQGTSPLHF
TGTGCCAGCAGCTCCACGGGACAGGGGACTTCACCCCTCCACTTT
>TRBJ1-2|.|TRBV30|.
CAWAKQIYGYTF
TGTGCCTGGGCGAAACAGATCTATGGCTACACCTTC
>TRBJ1-1|.|TRBV9|.
CASSAPPVGSPNFREAFF
TGTGCCAGCAGCGCACCCCCCGTCGGGAGCCCAAATTTTCGCGAAGCTTTCTTT
>TRBJ1-1|.|TRBV18|.
CASSPGMNTEAFF
TGTGCCAGCTCACCAGGCATGAACACTGAAGCTTTCTTT